Listed here are 10 T cell receptor beta chains from one sample, sequenced in a study of blood T cells in healthy people across ages. A second PCR, run for 7 to 11 cycles, used a sample-barcoded 5' primer plus a J-beta primer mix. TCRdb called the 5' RACE reads again in MiXCR, with one record for every CDR3 protein. The data hold 1.4 million to 1.5 million distinct CDR3 sequences, with roughly 40% observed a single time. The source material was blood. These receptor sequences come from a woman younger than 35 in good health.

The chain is built from TRBV27 and TRBJ2-7; 9 bases agree with TRBD1. The CDR3 extends over 13 amino acids. Trimming took 5 bases from V and 7 from J; bases not matched to a gene: 6. Germline V gene data show CDR1 as MNHEY and CDR2 as SMNVEV (reference sequence). The CDR3 DNA reads as TGTGCCAGCAGTGTACAGGGGGCGATTGAGCAGTACTTC. The encoded protein is CASSVQGAIEQYF.

The rearrangement joins TRBV3-1 to TRBJ2-3; 7 bases map to TRBD2. The CDR3 is 16 residues long. V lost 4 bases, J lost 2 bases, and 9 bases stayed unmatched. CDR1 is LGHDT, CDR2 YNNKEL, per germline (reference sequence). CDR3 bases: TGTGCCAGCAGCCGAGACTGGGAGGGATTCACAGATACGCAGTATTTT. It is translated as CASSRDWEGFTDTQYF.

This chain links TRBV5-1 with TRBJ2-1; D gene uncertain. This CDR3 comprises 14 residues. Germline-derived CDR1 and CDR2 are SGHRS and YFSETQ. V lost 0 bases, J lost 8 bases, and 12 bases lay in between. CDR3 sequence: CASSLATLSDEQFF. The CDR3 DNA reads TGCGCCAGCAGCTTGGCTACCTTAAGCGATGAGCAGTTCTTC.

This clonotype was observed many times. This chain joins TRBV20-1 and TRBJ1-2; 10 positions match TRBD1. The CDR3 extends over 16 amino acids. Trimming at V came to 4 bases and at J to 4 bases, leaving 12 bases not matched to a gene. Germline assignment: CDR1 DFQATT and CDR2 SNEGSKA (reference sequence). The CDR3 is CSAKSLDRGEVYGYTF. For the CDR3, the DNA is TGCAGTGCTAAGAGCTTGGACAGGGGGGAGGTCTATGGCTACACCTTC.

With respect to this clonotype: An end of the junction differs from the germline gene, which may be a read error. CDR3 sequence: CASSYGQGYQETLYF. CDR3 nucleotide sequence: TGTGCCAGCAGTTACGGACAGGGGTACCAAGAGACCCTGTACTTC. The V gene is TRBV6-5, the J gene TRBJ2-5; 9 nucleotides match TRBD1. Germline loops: CDR1 MNHEY, CDR2 SVGAGI. The CDR3 is made up of 15 amino acids.

The chain joins TRBV27 to TRBJ1-2; D uncertain. Germline lookup yields CDR1 MNHEY and CDR2 SMNVEV (reference sequence). The CDR3 length is 13 residues. Deletions cut 0 bases from V and 5 bases from J, with 7 bases between. The CDR3 loop reads CASSLSSQYGYTF. The CDR3 DNA is TGTGCCAGCAGTTTATCTTCCCAATATGGCTACACCTTC.

The chain is built from TRBV15 and TRBJ1-1; weak D call: TRBD1 (6 bases). From germline, CDR1 is LNHNV and CDR2 YYDKDF (reference sequence). CDR3 length equals 17 residues. Deletions cut 1 base from V and 2 bases from J, with 17 bases between. The CDR3 DNA sequence: TGTGCCACCAGCAGAGTAGACAGGCCCCCTACCAACACTGAAGCTTTCTTT. This gives the protein CATSRVDRPPTNTEAFF.

V is TRBV7-6 and J is TRBJ2-5; tentatively, D is TRBD2 (6 bases). V lost 5 bases, J lost 11 bases, and 21 bases lay in between. The germline V gene has CDR1 SGHVS and CDR2 FNYEAQ. This CDR3 is 14 amino acids long. The CDR3 nucleotides are TGTGCCAGCAGCCCGATGACTAGTGTGCATGAGCAGTACTTC. Translating it yields CASSPMTSVHEQYF.

This clonotype showed up just a few times. The V call is TRBV30, the J call TRBJ1-2; 7 bases are a match to TRBD1. The CDR3 totals 13 residues. Germline CDR1 reads GTSNPN; CDR2 reads SVGIG (reference sequence). The trim removed 7 bases at V and 2 bases at J, leaving 7 bases unmatched. Here the CDR3 DNA reads TGTGCCTATACGGACAGGAACAACTATGGCTACACCTTC. Translating gives CAYTDRNNYGYTF. Together with reference TRBV30 and TRBJ1-2, the CDR3 gives the full variable domain: SQTIHQWPATLVQPVGSPLSLECTVEGTSNPNLYWYRQAAGRGLQLLFYSVGIGQISSEVPQNLSASRPQDRQFILSSKKLLLSDSGFYLCAYTDRNNYGYTFGSGTRLTVV.

A few counts support this clonotype. The gene calls are TRBV6-4 and TRBJ1-6; D remains unclear. The CDR3 extends over 12 amino acids. CDR1 is MRHNA and CDR2 is SNTAGT in the germline V gene. The germline V and J ends were trimmed by 9 bases and 5 bases, with 8 bases remaining between them. CDR3 bases: TGTGCCAGTGTACCCGATAATTCACCCCTCCACTTT. Amino acids: CASVPDNSPLHF.